A single T cell receptor (beta chain) is shown here with its context. The target antigen is unknown. These data originate in a study of T-cell reconstitution after alpha-beta-depleted transplantation in children. The study, taken as a whole, reports: One year post-transplant, T-cell counts and diversity were largely derived from T cells produced anew. Certain patients had high TCRbeta diversity at day 60, and it came from recipient T cells and thymic progenitors that survived. The origin of alpha-beta T cells about two months after transplant was reportedly several hundred expanded graft clones.

Construction of the TCRbeta library involved unique molecular identifiers. MiXCR, applied by TCRdb to the PCR reads, yields one record per CDR3 protein. The data show more than 200,000 distinct CDR3 sequences, approximately 8.4% seen once. Trimming took 6 bases from V and 7 from J; bases not matched to a gene: 6. The CDR3 is 13 residues long. The V gene's germline CDR1 is LNHDA and CDR2 SQIVND (reference sequence). The input for sequencing was PBMCs, mostly from graft donor cells, taken 360 days after TCRalphabeta/CD19-depleted stem cell transplant. V and J are TRBV19 and TRBJ2-1; the match to TRBD1 covers 7 bases. This clonotype was sampled from a male patient aged 2-15 years who had a stem cell transplant for acute myeloid leukemia, so the T cells may come from the graft donor. The CDR3 loop reads CASRQGQWNEQFF. CDR3 DNA: TGTGCCAGTAGGCAGGGACAGTGGAATGAGCAGTTCTTC.